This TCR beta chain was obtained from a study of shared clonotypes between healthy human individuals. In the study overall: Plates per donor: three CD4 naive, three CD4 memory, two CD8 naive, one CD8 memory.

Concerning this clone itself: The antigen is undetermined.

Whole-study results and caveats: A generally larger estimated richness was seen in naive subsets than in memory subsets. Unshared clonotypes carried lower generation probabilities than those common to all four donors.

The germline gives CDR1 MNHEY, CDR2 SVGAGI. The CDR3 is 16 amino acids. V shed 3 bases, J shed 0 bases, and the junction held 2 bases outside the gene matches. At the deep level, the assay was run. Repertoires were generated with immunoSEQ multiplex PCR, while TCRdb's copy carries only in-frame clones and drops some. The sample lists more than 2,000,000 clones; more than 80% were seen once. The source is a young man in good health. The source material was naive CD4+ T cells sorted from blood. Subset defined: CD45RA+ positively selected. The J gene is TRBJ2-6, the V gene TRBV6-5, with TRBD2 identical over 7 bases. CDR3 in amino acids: CASSYTGGSGANVLTF. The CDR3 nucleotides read TGTGCCAGCAGTTATACGGGGGGCTCTGGGGCCAACGTCCTGACTTTC.